These 8 T cell receptor beta chains originate from one sample sequenced in a study of T cell clonality in common variable immunodeficiency. Libraries were prepared by immunoSEQ multiplex PCR; TCRdb keeps only in-frame clonotypes and omits some of them. The sample has about 33,000 clones, none seen only once. Broader study findings: Common variable immunodeficiency TCR beta sequences reportedly had fewer deletions and N-nucleotide insertions.

The antigens these receptors bind are not known. Sample: peripheral blood mononuclear cells. These receptors were taken from a human donor with common variable immunodeficiency.

This clone has more than one count but fewer than ten. The read halts 3 residues ahead of the CDR3 end, with the missing end drawn from the germline J gene. The V gene is TRBV30, the J gene TRBJ1-5; TRBD1 agrees at 7 bases. The V gene's germline CDR1 is GTSNPN and CDR2 SVGIG (reference sequence). V lost 4 bases and J lost 2; bases outside the gene matches: 11. The CDR3 is 16 residues long. CDR3 DNA (partial): TGTGCCTGGACCCATGGGACAGCTTTAGGCAATCAGCCC. Amino acid sequence: CAWTHGTALGNQP. The full CDR3 protein is CAWTHGTALGNQPQHF.

This clone showed up just a few times. The read ends 3 residues shy of where the CDR3 ends; the end is completed using the germline J gene. The chain uses TRBV7-9 and TRBJ1-1; D gene uncertain. Germline V CDR1 and CDR2: SEHNR, FQNEAQ (reference sequence). This CDR3 spans 12 amino acids. V was trimmed by 2 bases and J by 3 bases, leaving 4 bases between them. The covered CDR3 bases are TGTGCCAGCAGCTTAAGCGACACTGAA. Translated, it gives CASSLSDTE. The CDR3 as a whole reads CASSLSDTEAFF.

As concerns this clone: The read falls 3 residues short of the CDR3 end, and the missing part is taken from the germline J gene. The chain combines TRBV7-3 with TRBJ2-7, with D perhaps matching TRBD1 (6 bases). The CDR3 covers 14 residues. Deletions cut 3 bases from V and 4 bases from J, with 13 bases between. Germline CDR1 reads SGHTA; CDR2 reads FQGTGA. The CDR3 loop is CASSFFTGWYEQYF. Incomplete CDR3 DNA: TGTGCCAGCAGCTTTTTCACAGGGTGGTACGAG.

Concerning this clone itself: The CDR3 end falls 3 residues outside the read, so it is completed with the germline J gene. V and J are TRBV19 and TRBJ2-2; TRBD2 is a possible D gene (5 bases). This CDR3 has 15 amino acids. V was trimmed by 3 bases and J by 3 bases, leaving 11 bases between them. The germline gives CDR1 LNHDA, CDR2 SQIVND (reference sequence). The CDR3 is CASSMAGSYTGELFF. CDR3 DNA, as far as it was read: TGTGCCAGTAGTATGGCGGGCAGTTACACCGGGGAG.

The CDR3 spells CSAEDRANYEQYF. CDR3 bases read: TGCAGTGCTGAGGACAGGGCGAACTACGAG. The chain joins TRBV20-1 to TRBJ2-7; 8 positions agree with TRBD1. The read is 3 residues too short to cover the CDR3 end, so that end is filled in from the germline J gene. The CDR3 loop spans 13 amino acids. V gave up 5 bases and J gave up 3 bases; unmatched junction bases: 6. Germline V gives CDR1 DFQATT, CDR2 SNEGSKA (reference sequence).

This clone appeared a few times. The read finishes 3 residues shy of the CDR3 end, and the germline J gene is used to complete it. This chain joins TRBV19 and TRBJ1-1; D call uncertain. This CDR3 spans 14 amino acids. The germline CDR1 and CDR2 sequences are LNHDA and SQIVND (reference sequence). The V and J ends lost 5 bases and 5 bases respectively, with 15 bases between them. This CDR3 is CASSLGIGETEAFF. The part of the CDR3 DNA that was read is TGTGCCAGTAGTCTGGGCATAGGAGAGACTGAA.

Many counts were recorded for this clone. The CDR3 goes on 3 residues after the read ends, and that part is filled in from the germline J gene. This chain links TRBV5-5 with TRBJ2-1, with D hard to call. CDR1 SGHKS and CDR2 YYEKEE come from the germline V gene (reference sequence). CDR3 length equals 11 residues. Trimming took off 4 bases at V and 7 bases at J, with 6 bases between the two ends. CDR3 residues: CASSPNNEQFF. The CDR3 DNA, read in part, is TGTGCCAGCAGCCCAAATAATGAG. Combining the CDR3 with reference TRBV5-5 and TRBJ2-1 gives the whole variable domain DAGVTQSPTHLIKTRGQQVTLRCSPISGHKSVSWYQQVLGQGPQFIFQYYEKEERGRGNFPDRFSARQFPNYSSELNVNALLLGDSALYLCASSPNNEQFFGPGTRLTVL.

Many counts were recorded for this clone. The read falls 3 residues short of the CDR3 end, and the missing part is taken from the germline J gene. The V and J genes are TRBV18 and TRBJ1-5, with 7 bases aligning to TRBD1. CDR3 size: 17 residues. Germline V CDR1 and CDR2: KGHSH, LQKENI. With 4 bases clipped from V and 6 bases from J, the junction kept 15 bases outside the gene matches. This CDR3 is CASSLGTGDRVGQPQHF. The CDR3 DNA, read in part, is TGTGCCAGCTCACTAGGAACAGGAGACAGGGTAGGTCAGCCC. Full variable domain (remainder filled in from reference TRBV18 and TRBJ1-5): NAGVMQNPRHLVRRRGQEARLRCSPMKGHSHVYWYRQLPEEGLKFMVYLQKENIIDESGMPKERFSAEFPKEGPSILRIQQVVRGDSAAYFCASSLGTGDRVGQPQHFGDGTRLSIL.